This T cell receptor (beta chain) appears in the sequencing data of a study of T cell clonality in common variable immunodeficiency. The CDR3 has 18 amino acids. V gave up 1 base and J gave up 0 bases, with 19 bases separating them. The germline gives CDR1 LGHDT, CDR2 YNNKEL (reference sequence). CVID and control samples used equivalent genomic DNA input. Produced via immunoSEQ multiplex PCR; TCRdb's table is partial and in-frame only. The repertoire consists of about 28,000 clones, none detected only once. Findings and caveats of the study: In common variable immunodeficiency, TCR beta chains reportedly carried fewer deletions and N-nucleotide insertions. Links between repertoire features and CVID complications were heterogeneity-limited.

This clone was found many times. What it binds is unknown. The DNA ends 3 residues before the CDR3 does, and the rest of the CDR3 is filled in from the germline J gene. Caucasian heritage predominated among both patients and controls. The sequenced sample consisted of peripheral blood mononuclear cells. The TCR sequence derives from a person between 18 and 75 years old in good health. The V call is TRBV3-1 (or the pseudogene TRBV3-2), the J call TRBJ2-7; a possible D gene is TRBD2 (7 bases). The CDR3: CASSQGLGGLPSSYEQYF. The sequenced CDR3 bases are TGTGCCAGCAGCCAAGGCCTCGGGGGGCTCCCCAGCTCCTACGAG.